This is a list of T cell receptor beta chains from one sample in a study of T cell repertoires in cytomegalovirus infection. TCRdb reanalysed the reads using MiXCR and keeps one entry per CDR3 protein. The data show roughly 920,000 distinct CDR3 sequences, with around 30% seen just once and over 12% held by the top ten. Antigens for these TCRs are unknown. Sequencing used cultured CD8+ T cells from PBMCs, obtained from culture after CMV antigen stimulation. These TCRs come from a human donor in good health (CMV status not recorded). Some clones in this sample may be carry-over from other donors' samples. Both conserved end residues are part of each CDR3. The order of the fields is V gene, clone size, D gene, J gene, CDR3 protein, CDR3 DNA. The D gene is left open where the match is weak. Rows may omit the clone size; those that give it use once, few, many or a size class.

TRBV7-6	few	-	TRBJ1-4	CASSPLRTPNEKLFF	TGTGCCAGCAGCCCTCTAAGGACGCCAAATGAAAAACTGTTTTTT
TRBV4-1	-	-	TRBJ1-2	CASSQDGIRAVHDYTF	TGTGCCAGCAGCCAAGATGGGATTCGGGCCGTTCATGACTACACCTTC
TRBV6-1	-	-	TRBJ1-5	CASSSDGRKGSNQPQHF	TGTGCCAGCAGCAGCGACGGCAGAAAGGGTAGCAATCAGCCCCAGCATTTT
TRBV12-3/TRBV12-4	-	-	TRBJ1-4	CASSQTGWDEKLFF	TGTGCCAGCAGCCAAACAGGGTGGGACGAAAAACTGTTTTTT
TRBV27	-	-	TRBJ1-1	CASTTGQNEAFF	TGTGCCAGTACTACAGGGCAGAATGAAGCTTTCTTT
TRBV29-1	-	TRBD1	TRBJ2-1	CSVERDRGGNEQFF	TGCAGCGTTGAGAGGGACAGGGGTGGGAATGAGCAGTTCTTC
TRBV27	few	-	TRBJ2-3	CASTSSRAASTDTQYF	TGTGCCAGCACTTCAAGTCGGGCGGCTAGCACAGATACGCAGTATTTT
TRBV7-9	-	-	TRBJ1-2	CASSPGRGSSYGYTF	TGTGCCAGCAGCCCTGGAAGGGGATCGAGCTATGGCTACACCTTC
TRBV11-3	-	-	TRBJ1-1	CASSLRGAGMNTEAFF	TGTGCCAGCAGCTTAAGAGGGGCTGGTATGAACACTGAAGCTTTCTTT
TRBV7-2	many	TRBD1	TRBJ1-5	CASSLGSGGPYSNQPQHF	TGTGCCAGCAGCTTAGGCTCAGGGGGGCCATATAGCAATCAGCCCCAGCATTTT
TRBV12-3/TRBV12-4	-	-	TRBJ2-3	CASRKGGRDTQYF	TGTGCCAGCAGGAAGGGGGGGAGAGATACGCAGTATTTT
TRBV7-8	many	TRBD2	TRBJ2-1	CASSERGSGTYNEQFF	TGTGCCAGCAGCGAGCGTGGGAGCGGGACCTACAATGAGCAGTTCTTC
TRBV11-1	-	-	TRBJ2-2	CASSFMGANTGELFF	TGTGCCAGCAGCTTCATGGGGGCGAACACCGGGGAGCTGTTTTTT
TRBV6-2/TRBV6-3	few	TRBD1	TRBJ1-4	CASTSGTGYEKLFF	TGTGCCAGCACTTCCGGGACAGGGTACGAAAAACTGTTTTTT
TRBV27	-	TRBD2	TRBJ2-2	CASSFLAGGLDGELFF	TGTGCCAGCAGTTTTCTGGCGGGGGGGCTTGACGGGGAGCTGTTTTTT
TRBV7-6	-	-	TRBJ2-1	CANSPRGLSYNEQFF	TGTGCCAACAGCCCCCGTGGGCTCTCCTACAATGAGCAGTTCTTC
TRBV7-6	many	TRBD1	TRBJ2-2	CASSPWTGDFSGELFF	TGTGCCAGCAGCCCCTGGACAGGGGATTTCTCCGGGGAGCTGTTTTTT
TRBV7-9	many	-	TRBJ1-2	CASSPQTGKTNYGYTF	TGTGCCAGCAGCCCCCAGACAGGAAAAACTAACTATGGCTACACCTTC
TRBV2	-	TRBD1	TRBJ2-5	CASKSGQGFFETQYF	TGTGCCAGCAAATCCGGACAGGGGTTTTTTGAGACCCAGTACTTC
TRBV7-9	many	TRBD1	TRBJ2-5	CASSSLDRAVRETQYF	TGTGCCAGCAGCTCCCTGGACAGGGCGGTTCGGGAGACCCAGTACTTC
TRBV5-4	-	-	TRBJ2-5	CASSYRQDQETQYF	TGTGCCAGCAGCTACCGACAGGACCAAGAGACCCAGTACTTC
TRBV7-6	many	-	TRBJ2-2	CASSSTGSGELFF	TGTGCCAGCAGCTCTACAGGGTCCGGGGAGCTGTTTTTT
TRBV6-6	-	TRBD2	TRBJ2-5	CASSPRGAGGPRETQYF	TGTGCCAGCAGTCCCCGAGGAGCGGGGGGGCCCAGGGAGACCCAGTACTTC
TRBV7-9	many	-	TRBJ1-1	CASSLVGYNTEAFF	TGTGCCAGCAGCTTAGTAGGGTACAACACTGAAGCTTTCTTT
TRBV4-3	many	-	TRBJ1-5	CASSQDLGQPQHF	TGCGCCAGCAGCCAAGATCTGGGTCAGCCCCAGCATTTT
TRBV7-2	-	TRBD1	TRBJ2-3	CASSLARTGGADTQYF	TGTGCCAGCAGCTTAGCGAGGACAGGGGGCGCAGATACGCAGTATTTT
TRBV28	-	-	TRBJ1-5	CASSPRGHDYSNQPQHF	TGTGCCAGCAGTCCCCGAGGACACGACTATAGCAATCAGCCCCAGCATTTT
TRBV7-8	many	-	TRBJ1-5	CASSHMDGKSQPQHF	TGTGCCAGCAGCCATATGGACGGGAAGAGTCAGCCCCAGCATTTT
TRBV2	-	-	TRBJ2-2	CASSVLITGELFF	TGTGCCAGCAGTGTGTTAATAACCGGGGAGCTGTTTTTT
TRBV10-3	-	TRBD2	TRBJ2-3	CAISEGPSGGTTDTQYF	TGTGCCATCAGTGAGGGTCCTAGCGGGGGGACCACAGATACGCAGTATTTT
TRBV12-3/TRBV12-4	few	-	TRBJ1-5	CASSSEQDQPQHF	TGTGCCAGCAGTTCGGAACAGGATCAGCCCCAGCATTTT
TRBV4-3	many	-	TRBJ2-1	CASSQVASGAINEQFF	TGCGCCAGCAGCCAAGTCGCGTCCGGGGCCATAAATGAGCAGTTCTTC
TRBV6-5	-	-	TRBJ2-1	CASSYSLQGRHEQFF	TGTGCCAGCAGTTACTCGCTCCAGGGTAGGCATGAGCAGTTCTTC
TRBV7-9	-	-	TRBJ1-1	CASSLPESIPF	TGTGCCAGCAGCTTACCCGAGAGTATCCCGTTT
TRBV7-2	many	TRBD1	TRBJ2-1	CASSLLTGAYNEQFF	TGTGCCAGCAGCTTATTAACAGGGGCCTACAATGAGCAGTTCTTC
TRBV14	-	-	TRBJ2-2	CASSPYGSNTGELFF	TGTGCCAGCAGCCCCTACGGGTCGAACACCGGGGAGCTGTTTTTT
TRBV6-2/TRBV6-3	few	-	TRBJ2-1	CASSWLSSYNEQFF	TGTGCCAGCAGCTGGCTAAGCTCCTACAATGAGCAGTTCTTC
TRBV12-3/TRBV12-4	-	-	TRBJ1-4	CASTARGYEKLFF	TGTGCCAGCACCGCGAGGGGGTATGAAAAACTGTTTTTT
TRBV27	-	-	TRBJ2-7	CASSLRQGGHEQYF	TGTGCCAGCAGTTTGAGGCAGGGCGGCCACGAGCAGTACTTC